This T cell receptor (beta chain) was documented in a study of CD8+CD57+ T cells in acquired aplastic anemia. About the research overall: Across the sorted CD4+ and CD8+ cells, DNA amounts averaged roughly 3 ug.

Study results and caveats: Both patients and controls carried the same twenty-nine CD8+ CDR3 sequences. The CD8+ Simpson's diversity of patients and controls was not significantly different.

Genomic DNA acted as the template from which TCR beta VDJ combination and CDR3 sequence profiling were carried out. MiXCR, run by TCRdb on the reads, gives a single entry per CDR3 protein. Here the sample spans about 210,000 distinct CDR3 sequences, 34% being singletons. A note on this clonotype: The antigen is undetermined.

This CDR3 is 14 amino acids long. The germline V gene encodes CDR1 DFQATT and CDR2 SNEGSKA (reference sequence). V gave up 1 base and J gave up 4 bases, with 10 bases separating them. This chain links TRBV20-1 with TRBJ2-2; D unresolved. This receptor was obtained from a human donor in good health, serving as a control. The sample was sorted CD4+, CD8+, or CD8+CD57+ T cells (not recorded which) from PBMCs. CDR3 in amino acids: CSARGTGSTGELFF. The CDR3 coding sequence is TGCAGTGCTAGAGGGACGGGTAGCACCGGGGAGCTGTTTTTT.